These 23 T cell receptor beta chains share one sample of origin, sequenced in a study of spatial heterogeneity in lung cancer. TCRdb re-analysed the 5' RACE reads in MiXCR, keeping a single row per CDR3 protein. The table records about 38,000 distinct CDR3 sequences, 5% to 6.5% of them present only once. Time point meaning: sample taken at primary tumor resection. This specimen was PBMCs, taken at surgery. The receptors derive from a female donor with early-stage non-small cell lung cancer.

Only a few counts were recorded for this clonotype. The V and J genes are TRBV7-2 and TRBJ1-1, with no clear D. Trimming took off 1 base at V and 1 base at J, with 22 bases between the two ends. The CDR3 sequence is 19 residues long. The germline V gene encodes CDR1 SGHTA and CDR2 FQGNSA. This CDR3 is CASSLVPPSLVGPNTEAFF. The DNA of the CDR3 is TGTGCCAGCAGCTTAGTACCCCCCTCCCTGGTAGGCCCGAACACTGAAGCTTTCTTT.

The sample holds many counts of this clonotype. The rearrangement links TRBV6-2 or TRBV6-3 to TRBJ1-1, with D perhaps TRBD1 (5 bases). The CDR3 length is 14 residues. V shed 5 bases and J shed 3 bases, with 13 bases lying between them. Germline-derived CDR1 and CDR2 are MNHEY and SVGEGT. CDR3 sequence reads: CASSQQAWDTEAFF. CDR3 coding DNA: TGTGCCAGCAGTCAACAGGCATGGGACACTGAAGCTTTCTTT.

This clonotype was recorded at least ten times. CDR3 DNA sequence: TGTGCCAGCAGTTACCGAAGTTCCTCTAGCACAGATACGCAGTATTTT. It is translated as CASSYRSSSSTDTQYF. This rearrangement joins TRBV6-5 to TRBJ2-3; no reliable D call. The CDR3 totals 16 residues. V was pared by 2 bases and J by 0 bases, with 12 bases between. Germline values: CDR1 MNHEY, CDR2 SVGAGI.

This clonotype was seen ten or more times. The chain joins TRBV29-1 to TRBJ1-1; 10 bases agree with TRBD1. The ends lost 7 bases at V and 5 bases at J; junction bases unmatched: 7. This CDR3 has 13 amino acids. Per the germline V gene, CDR1 is SQVTM and CDR2 is ANQGSEA. The CDR3 is CSGDRGPGTEAFF. DNA for the CDR3: TGCAGCGGGGACAGGGGTCCGGGAACTGAAGCTTTCTTT.

This clonotype has ten or more counts. The CDR3 here is CASSLNPSSYEQYF. The CDR3 DNA is TGTGCCAGCAGCTTAAATCCGAGCTCCTACGAGCAGTACTTC. The chain couples TRBV7-6 to TRBJ2-7; D call uncertain. V shed 2 bases and J shed 0 bases, with 8 bases lying between them. The CDR3 runs to 14 residues. Germline V gene lookup returns CDR1 SGHVS and CDR2 FNYEAQ. Complete variable domain (other parts from reference TRBV7-6 and TRBJ2-7): GAGVSQSPRYKVTKRGQDVALRCDPISGHVSLYWYRQALGQGPEFLTYFNYEAQQDKSGLPNDRFSAERPEGSISTLTIQRTEQRDSAMYRCASSLNPSSYEQYFGPGTRLTVT.

By share, this clonotype counts as medium-sized (0.01 to 0.1%). V gene TRBV19 combines with J gene TRBJ2-7; D is possibly TRBD1 or TRBD2 (5 bases each). The CDR3 has 13 amino acids. The V end lost 0 bases, the J end lost 9 bases, and 12 bases lay between the germline ends. Germline values: CDR1 LNHDA, CDR2 SQIVND (reference sequence). Here the CDR3 reads CASSIDGTSRQYF. The DNA of the CDR3 is TGTGCCAGTAGTATAGACGGGACCTCCAGGCAGTACTTC. Looking up the rest from reference TRBV19 and TRBJ2-7 gives the full variable domain: DGGITQSPKYLFRKEGQNVTLSCEQNLNHDAMYWYRQDPGQGLRLIYYSQIVNDFQKGDIAEGYSVSREKKESFPLTVTSAQKNPTAFYLCASSIDGTSRQYFGPGTRLTVT.

This clonotype has only a few counts. The chain carries TRBV2 and TRBJ2-6, with a tentative D call TRBD1 (5 bases). Germline V lookup: CDR1 SNHLY, CDR2 FYNNEI. V was trimmed by 4 bases and J by 0 bases, leaving 10 bases between them. This CDR3 is built from 16 residues. CDR3: CASSVDRTSGANVLTF. CDR3 sequence (DNA): TGTGCCAGCAGTGTCGACAGAACCTCTGGGGCCAACGTCCTGACTTTC. Full variable domain (remainder filled in from reference TRBV2 and TRBJ2-6): EPEVTQTPSHQVTQMGQEVILRCVPISNHLYFYWYRQILGQKVEFLVSFYNNEISEKSEIFDDQFSVERPDGSNFTLKIRSTKLEDSAMYFCASSVDRTSGANVLTFGAGSRLTVL.

There are a few counts of this clonotype. This chain joins TRBV12-3 or TRBV12-4 and TRBJ2-2; 7 nucleotides match TRBD1. The junction had 7 bases not matched to a gene; V was cut back by 5 bases and J by 1 base. The CDR3 is 16 amino acids. Here the CDR3 reads CASSPRTGKNTGELFF. CDR3 coding DNA: TGTGCCAGCAGTCCCAGGACAGGCAAGAACACCGGGGAGCTGTTTTTT.

There are many counts of this clonotype. The rearrangement links TRBV6-5 to TRBJ2-3; tentative D call: TRBD2 (5 bases). CDR1 is MNHEY and CDR2 is SVGAGI in the germline V gene. The CDR3 contains 12 residues. V gave up 0 bases and J gave up 11 bases, with 9 bases separating them. The CDR3 protein is CASSYSSEGQYF. CDR3 bases: TGTGCCAGCAGTTACTCCAGTGAGGGGCAGTATTTT.

The chain is built from TRBV28 and TRBJ1-1; D not resolved. Germline V lookup: CDR1 MDHEN, CDR2 SYDVKM. The ends were cut back, 7 bases at V and 5 bases at J, with 8 bases in the middle. This CDR3 has 11 amino acids. CDR3 protein: CASIRRTEAFF. The CDR3, as DNA: TGTGCCAGCATACGAAGGACTGAAGCTTTCTTT.

This clonotype was counted many times. The V call is TRBV20-1, the J call TRBJ2-7; D remains ambiguous. Trimming left V 0 bases short and J 1 base short, with 13 bases between. Germline CDR1 reads DFQATT; CDR2 reads SNEGSKA (reference sequence). The CDR3 is 15 residues long. Written as DNA, the CDR3 is TGCAGTGCTAGAGATCCGCTATTACAGTCCTACGAGCAGTACTTC. Its protein is CSARDPLLQSYEQYF.

This clonotype was seen many times. This chain connects TRBV28 to TRBJ1-1, with 7 nucleotides matching TRBD1. Trimming cost V 3 bases and J 9 bases; bases outside gene matches: 16. This CDR3 comprises 16 residues. CDR1 and CDR2 (germline): MDHEN, SYDVKM. The DNA for the CDR3 is TGTGCCAGCAGTTTCTCAGGGGGGAAGGGGATACTACAAGCTTTCTTT. It is translated as CASSFSGGKGILQAFF.

This clonotype showed up just a few times. The J gene is TRBJ2-1, the V gene TRBV19, with D tentatively TRBD1 or TRBD2 (6 bases each). The CDR3 has 16 residues. The V gene lost 6 bases and the J gene lost 2 bases, with 17 bases spanning the gap. The germline V gene encodes CDR1 LNHDA and CDR2 SQIVND (reference sequence). As DNA, the CDR3 is TGTGCCAGTAGCCCGGTGGGGGGCCTCACCTACAATGAGCAGTTCTTC. It codes for CASSPVGGLTYNEQFF.

This clonotype was recorded many times. This sequence joins TRBV15 and TRBJ2-2; 8 bases agree with TRBD2. Unmatched junction bases numbered 6, after V lost 2 bases and J lost 1 base. The CDR3 has 17 amino acids. Per germline, CDR1 LNHNV and CDR2 YYDKDF (reference sequence). The CDR3 loop reads CATSRISGVMNTGELFF. The DNA of the CDR3 is TGTGCCACCAGCAGAATTAGCGGGGTAATGAACACCGGGGAGCTGTTTTTT.

This clonotype was picked up many times. V and J are TRBV20-1 and TRBJ1-4, with D tentatively TRBD1 (6 bases). The CDR3 is 14 residues long. CDR1 is DFQATT, CDR2 SNEGSKA, per germline (reference sequence). V shed 5 bases and J shed 5 bases, with 15 bases lying between them. CDR3 DNA sequence: TGCAGTGCTGAGGAGGGGGGCTCGAATGAAAAACTGTTTTTT. Its translation is CSAEEGGSNEKLFF.

Ten or more counts support this clonotype. The chain recombines TRBV30 with TRBJ2-3; D perhaps matches TRBD1 (6 bases). V was pared by 7 bases and J by 8 bases, with 10 bases between. Looked up from germline, CDR1 is GTSNPN and CDR2 is SVGIG (reference sequence). The CDR3 extends over 10 amino acids. This chain's CDR3 is CALGGFTQYF. DNA for the CDR3: TGTGCCTTAGGGGGTTTTACGCAGTATTTT.

This clonotype is medium-sized within its sample. The chain joins TRBV20-1 to TRBJ2-2; a possible D gene is TRBD1 (5 bases). Germline CDR1 DFQATT, CDR2 SNEGSKA (reference sequence). CDR3 length equals 14 residues. Trimming removed 6 bases from V and 0 bases from J, with 11 bases in between. DNA for the CDR3: TGCAGTGCCGCAGACAGCGCGAACACCGGGGAGCTGTTTTTT. It translates to CSAADSANTGELFF.

This clonotype showed up many times. The chain is built from TRBV5-8 and TRBJ1-5; D not certain. V lost 1 base and J 5 bases, leaving 4 bases between the germline ends. CDR3 length: 12 amino acids. Looked up from germline, CDR1 is SGHTS and CDR2 is YDEGEE. The CDR3: CASSLLDQPQHF. CDR3 DNA: TGTGCCAGCAGCTTGTTAGATCAGCCCCAGCATTTT. Full variable domain (rest looked up from reference TRBV5-8 and TRBJ1-5): EAGVTQSPTHLIKTRGQQATLRCSPISGHTSVYWYQQALGLGLQFLLWYDEGEERNRGNFPPRFSGRQFPNYSSELNVNALELEDSALYLCASSLLDQPQHFGDGTRLSIL.

This clonotype occurred many times. The chain combines TRBV7-3 with TRBJ2-3; maybe TRBD2 (6 bases). The V and J ends lost 5 bases and 3 bases respectively, with 12 bases between them. CDR3 size: 14 residues. Germline CDR1 and CDR2: SGHTA and FQGTGA. CDR3 in DNA: TGTGCCAGCAGCCCCCGGGGAGGAACAGATACGCAGTATTTT. Its protein is CASSPRGGTDTQYF. Using reference TRBV7-3 and TRBJ2-3 for the parts outside the CDR3, the full variable domain is GAGVSQTPSNKVTEKGKYVELRCDPISGHTALYWYRQSLGQGPEFLIYFQGTGAADDSGLPNDRFFAVRPEGSVSTLKIQRTERGDSAVYLCASSPRGGTDTQYFGPGTRLTVL.

The sample holds many counts of this clonotype. This chain uses TRBV20-1 with TRBJ1-1; D ambiguous. The CDR3 has 12 amino acids. Per the germline V gene, CDR1 is DFQATT and CDR2 is SNEGSKA (reference sequence). Deletions cut 2 bases from V and 0 bases from J, with 4 bases between. CDR3 in amino acids: CSARQMNTEAFF. The CDR3 DNA sequence: TGCAGTGCTAGACAGATGAACACTGAAGCTTTCTTT.

The rearrangement joins TRBV27 to TRBJ1-1; 8 bases are a match to TRBD1. V lost 5 bases and J lost 1; bases outside the gene matches: 3. This CDR3 is 14 amino acids long. Per the germline V gene, CDR1 is MNHEY and CDR2 is SMNVEV (reference sequence). This CDR3 reads CASSRTGKNTEAFF. The DNA of the CDR3 is TGTGCCAGCAGTAGGACAGGGAAGAACACTGAAGCTTTCTTT.

This clonotype was seen only a few times. V gene TRBV21-1 combines with J gene TRBJ2-2. TRBV21-1 is deemed a pseudogene. This CDR3 is built from 15 residues. The CDR3 sequence: CASSKWELNTGELFF. The CDR3 DNA is TGTGCCAGCAGCAAATGGGAACTGAACACCGGGGAGCTGTTTTTT.

The table lists this clonotype with many counts. This chain links TRBV7-2 with TRBJ1-6; 7 bases map to TRBD1. This CDR3 comprises 13 residues. The trim removed 5 bases at V and 9 bases at J, leaving 4 bases unmatched. CDR1 SGHTA and CDR2 FQGNSA come from the germline V gene. The CDR3 reads CASSLDRASPLHF. The CDR3, as DNA: TGTGCCAGCAGCCTAGACAGGGCTTCACCCCTCCACTTT.